Included here is one TCR beta chain sequence, with context. The study drew participants aged about 18 to 89 years from fewer than 30 US areas. Assay used: immunoSEQ multiplex PCR; TCRdb lists only in-frame clones, some missing. The sample has about 370,000 clones; nearly 90% are singletons. The record originates from a study of blood T cell repertoires in COVID-19. Background on the study: Some COVID-19 samples were acute and others convalescent; all came from the United States, Italy and Spain.

This CDR3 is built from 15 residues. Germline values: CDR1 MGHRA, CDR2 YSYEKL. With V trimmed by 1 base and J by 5 bases, 8 bases remained unmatched. The source is a woman in her 30s who had recovered from COVID-19. The chain employs TRBV4-1 and TRBJ2-7, with 7 positions matching TRBD1. The sample comprised PBMCs or T cells enriched from blood (not recorded which). CDR3 sequence: CASSQVTGFNDEQYF. As DNA, the CDR3 is TGCGCCAGCAGCCAAGTGACAGGGTTTAACGACGAGCAGTACTTC.